Reported below is one T cell receptor (beta chain). This sample was taken from a study of blood T cell repertoires in COVID-19. Across the whole study: The study drew acute and convalescent COVID-19 samples from the United States, Italy and Spain. T cells, B-cell-depleted T cells, or PBMCs supplied cDNA or gDNA.

Study processing details: The authors estimated nucleated cell counts from reference gene primer amplification. Sequencing used immunoSEQ multiplex PCR; TCRdb keeps in-frame clones, though not all of them. V and J calls plus clone size are reproduced from that table; the DNA served to infer D and trimming. The sample carries 200,000 to 250,000 clones, around four fifths recorded once. The CDR3 covers 17 residues. V shed 5 bases and J shed 2 bases, with 22 bases lying between them. Per germline, CDR1 ENHRY and CDR2 SYGVKD. The sequenced sample was peripheral blood. The receptor was isolated from a woman of 80 years or more with active or convalescent COVID-19. The chain combines TRBV10-3 with TRBJ2-7; D perhaps matches TRBD2 (6 bases). The CDR3 reads CAISQLNRLATTYEQYF. DNA for the CDR3: TGTGCCATCAGTCAACTTAATAGGCTAGCGACTACCTACGAGCAGTACTTC.